The clone carrying this T cell receptor (beta chain) was observed a few times. Its antigen is as yet unknown. Genomic DNA, serving as template, underwent TCR beta VDJ and CDR3 profiling. In TCRdb, the reads were re-called with MiXCR into one record per CDR3 protein. The sample lists hundreds of thousands of distinct CDR3 sequences; roughly half were seen once. The data were obtained in a study of CD8+CD57+ T cells in acquired aplastic anemia. Whole-study context: On average, sorted CD4+ and CD8+ cells gave 3.2 ug of DNA. Study results and limitations: It was found that nearly 30 CD8+ CDR3 sequences were shared between patients and controls.

Germline V gives CDR1 DFQATT, CDR2 SNEGSKA (reference sequence). The CDR3 is 14 amino acids. With 0 bases clipped from V and 5 bases from J, the junction kept 5 bases outside the gene matches. The chain combines TRBV20-1 with TRBJ1-2, with 8 nucleotides matching TRBD1. The sequenced sample consisted of sorted CD4+, CD8+, or CD8+CD57+ T cells (not recorded which) from PBMCs. The source is a human donor with severe aplastic anemia or a healthy control (not recorded which). DNA for the CDR3: TGCAGTGCTAGAGAAAGGGACAGGACTTATGGCTACACCTTC. Translating gives CSARERDRTYGYTF.